This TCR beta chain stems from a study of T cells in Graves' hyperthyroidism and ophthalmopathy. Study-level points and caveats: Stable hyperthyroidism and ophthalmopathy were separated using 13 V-J signatures.

About this clonotype itself: The antigen remains undetermined.

Preceding any ophthalmopathy symptoms, the blood sample dates from first hyperthyroidism diagnosis. It was RNA transcripts that yielded the amplified TCR beta CDR3 regions. Using the HTBI primer set, a first-round RT-PCR was run on the TCR CDR3. TCRdb ran MiXCR on the multiplex PCR reads and lists one entry per CDR3 protein. The sample lists approximately 400,000 distinct CDR3 sequences, around an eighth occurring once. The CDR3 spans 15 residues. Germline V lookup: CDR1 SGDLS, CDR2 YYNGEE. With 3 bases removed from V and 4 bases from J, the gap between germline ends came to 16 bases. The sequence derives from a man under 40 with Graves' hyperthyroidism that later progressed to Graves' ophthalmopathy. The material sequenced was blood. The chain joins TRBV9 to TRBJ1-2; a possible D gene is TRBD1 (5 bases). For the CDR3, the DNA is TGTGCCAGCAGCGCCTGGGACGGTTCCCGCTATGGCTACACCTTC. This translates into CASSAWDGSRYGYTF.